A single T cell receptor beta chain is shown here with its context. This clone occurred a few times. The clone's antigen remains unknown. Per-base quality was not reported, and no clone a single base away is much larger than it. This entry comes from a study of siplizumab effects on memory and regulatory T cells (dated by TCRdb to the late 2010s). For the wider study: The effect of the anti-CD2 antibody siplizumab on alloreactive T-cell subsets was examined in allogeneic mixed lymphocyte reactions constructed from human PBMCs.

The method behind the library was the immunoSEQ multiplex PCR assay. Each sample had roughly 90,000 TCR templates assayed by the deep sequencing platform. Genomic DNA extracted from sorted T cells was used for TCRbeta CDR3 sequencing. The paper's data handling went like this. The R programming language was used for the clonal analysis of the TCRbeta CDR3 data. Alloreactive CD4+ and CD8+ clones were identified by comparing unstimulated samples to CFSE-low samples taken after the reaction. Alloreactive CD4+ clones were assigned to regulatory or non-regulatory origin by matching sequences to sorted unstimulated Treg and non-Treg repertoires. In TCRdb, the immuneACCESS table is reduced to in-frame sequences with V and J assigned. These tables do not hold every clone; where another copy was compared, an unresolved V gene accounts for under half, and the others remain unexplained. V and J calls and clone size come straight from that table; D and trimming were deduced from the DNA. A total of 90,000 to 120,000 clones appear in this sample, more than 85% of them only once. Around 0.62% of the sample is taken by the ten largest.

What the authors observed across the whole study: Siplizumab significantly reduced the cumulative frequency of alloreactive sequences traceable to unstimulated CD4+ memory T cells. No functional confirmation was obtained for the suppressive function of proliferating Tregs from siplizumab cultures. Sequences below about 10^-5 frequency were poorly captured, so only a minor fraction of alloreactive clones could be mapped to unstimulated subsets. Among mappable alloreactive CD4+ clones, the Treg-derived fraction averaged nearly 70% with siplizumab versus 26.9% in control reactions. Unstimulated naive T cells appeared to be more diverse than memory T cells, and naive cells seemed to make a substantial contribution to the alloresponse. A naive or memory phenotype could not be assigned to roughly 75-97% of proliferating CD4+ or CD8+ clones.

Sorted unstimulated T cells and proliferating T cells recovered from mixed lymphocyte reactions were subjected to TCRbeta CDR3 sequencing. Fresh whole blood from about 9 HLA-typed healthy donors was used as the source from which PBMCs were isolated. To map where alloreactive clones came from, unstimulated CD4+ regulatory T cells were FACS-sorted. Trimming at the junction amounts to 0 bases on V and 1 base on J, and the germline ends lie 7 bases apart. CDR1 and CDR2 are read off the germline V gene as LGHNA and YNFKEQ. From the cysteine through the phenylalanine, the CDR3 covers 15 amino acids. Only CDR3 DNA remains: 45 bases, in frame from the first base.

The TCR comes from a human donor in good health. Source material: Tregs sorted from blood. The rearranged segments are TRBV4-2 and TRBJ1-5, with no reliable assignment of the D segment. The CDR3 region reads CASSQEDRSNQPQHF. The DNA sequence is TGTGCCAGCAGCCAAGAGGATCGGAGCAATCAGCCCCAGCATTTT.